Listed below are T cell receptor beta chains from one sample, sequenced in a study of technical replicates of blood from several donors. Using immunoSEQ multiplex PCR, the repertoire was profiled, and TCRdb retains in-frame clones only, with some absent. The top ten hold 0.3% to 0.5% of the sample, which has approximately 79,000 clones, roughly 91% seen once. Sequences were obtained from T cells isolated from PBMCs. These receptors originate from a human donor in good health. The CDR3 runs from the conserved cysteine through the conserved F or W. The D gene is left open where the match is weak. Only part of the rows carry a size: once, few, many, or a class if the clone is expanded.

v_call	j_call	d_call	clone_size	cdr3_aa	cdr3_nt
TRBV19	TRBJ1-5	TRBD1	-	CASVDRGYSNQPQHF	TGTGCCAGTGTGGACAGGGGTTATAGCAATCAGCCCCAGCATTTT
TRBV5-1	TRBJ2-1	TRBD2	-	CASMASGVNEQFF	TGCGCCAGCATGGCTAGCGGAGTGAATGAGCAGTTCTTC
TRBV6-5	TRBJ2-7	TRBD1	-	CASSYVRGSEQYF	TGTGCCAGCAGTTACGTCAGGGGGTCCGAGCAGTACTTC
TRBV6-5	TRBJ1-3	TRBD1	-	CASSPGTVGNTIYF	TGTGCCAGCAGTCCCGGGACAGTGGGGAACACCATATATTTT
TRBV5-1	TRBJ2-7	TRBD2	-	CASSRGLAGVSYEQYF	TGCGCCAGCAGCCGAGGACTAGCGGGGGTCTCCTACGAGCAGTACTTC
TRBV11-2	TRBJ1-5	-	-	CASSLGELQPQHF	TGTGCCAGCAGCTTAGGAGAGTTGCAGCCCCAGCATTTT
TRBV10-3	TRBJ2-3	TRBD2	-	CAISPGSLTSGKGDTQYF	TGTGCCATCAGCCCAGGTTCTCTGACTAGCGGGAAAGGAGATACGCAGTATTTT
TRBV30	TRBJ1-5	-	-	CAWSGSGRGHPSNQPQHF	TGTGCCTGGAGTGGTTCCGGTCGGGGACACCCTAGCAATCAGCCCCAGCATTTT
TRBV27	TRBJ1-5	-	-	CASSLSRSNQPQHF	TGTGCCAGCAGTTTATCCAGAAGCAATCAGCCCCAGCATTTT
TRBV28	TRBJ2-7	TRBD2	-	CASTDPGLAIYEQYF	TGTGCCAGCACCGACCCGGGACTAGCGATCTACGAGCAGTACTTC
TRBV7-9	TRBJ2-5	TRBD1	-	CASSLARGLLQETQYF	TGTGCCAGCAGCTTAGCTAGGGGGCTCCTCCAAGAGACCCAGTACTTC
TRBV9	TRBJ2-7	TRBD2	-	CASSVATSGSEQYF	TGTGCCAGCAGCGTAGCTACTAGCGGTAGCGAGCAGTACTTC
TRBV4-2	TRBJ2-7	-	-	CASSQDRVYEQYF	TGTGCCAGCAGCCAAGACCGAGTCTACGAGCAGTACTTC
TRBV4-1	TRBJ2-2	-	once	CASSQPGGGPNTGELFF	TGCGCCAGCAGCCAACCCGGAGGGGGCCCAAACACCGGGGAGCTGTTTTTT
TRBV29-1	TRBJ2-2	-	-	CSVEYRGNTGELFF	TGCAGCGTTGAATACCGGGGGAACACCGGGGAGCTGTTTTTT
TRBV21-1	TRBJ1-1	-	-	CASSKDGQGNTEAFF	TGTGCCAGCAGCAAAGACGGCCAGGGGAACACTGAAGCTTTCTTT
TRBV30	TRBJ2-1	TRBD1	-	CAWGQGRHNEQFF	TGTGCCTGGGGACAGGGTAGGCACAATGAGCAGTTCTTC
TRBV9	TRBJ1-2	-	few	CASREISYGYTF	TGTGCCAGCAGGGAGATATCCTATGGCTACACCTTC
TRBV10-2	TRBJ1-1	-	-	CASSDSLHSTEAFF	TGCGCCAGCAGTGACAGTCTACACAGCACTGAAGCTTTCTTT
TRBV11-3	TRBJ2-2	TRBD1	-	CASSFGGTGTGELFF	TGTGCCAGCAGCTTCGGAGGGACAGGGACCGGGGAGCTGTTTTTT
TRBV28	TRBJ2-1	-	-	CASTGQSYNEQFF	TGTGCCAGCACTGGACAGTCCTACAATGAGCAGTTCTTC
TRBV9	TRBJ2-1	-	-	CASSVRDSYNEQFF	TGTGCCAGCAGCGTTCGGGACTCCTACAATGAGCAGTTCTTC
TRBV2	TRBJ2-3	-	-	CAPSRETLRDTQYF	TGTGCCCCGTCCCGGGAAACCCTACGAGATACGCAGTATTTT
TRBV7-9	TRBJ1-4	TRBD1	-	CASRDRGLEKLFF	TGTGCCAGCCGTGACAGGGGGCTTGAAAAACTGTTTTTT